This T cell receptor (beta chain) was sequenced for a study of blood T cell repertoires in COVID-19. Study at large: Nucleic acid was either cDNA or gDNA, and it came from T cells, B-cell-depleted T cells, or PBMCs.

In the authors' methods: Reference gene primer amplification gave estimated nucleated cell counts. The method was immunoSEQ multiplex PCR; TCRdb's version includes in-frame clones alone and lacks a portion of them. Clone size and V and J calls were adopted from that table, with D and trimming inferred from the DNA. Among some 120,000 clones listed, 70% to 90% were seen once. The CDR3 consists of 13 residues. V shed 5 bases and J 11 bases; nucleotides not matched to a gene: 8. Looked up from germline, CDR1 is SNHLY and CDR2 is FYNNEI. This chain uses TRBV2 with TRBJ1-1; TRBD1 matches at 10 bases. The sequence came from a woman between 45 and 65 years old with active or convalescent COVID-19. The sample taken for sequencing was peripheral blood. The CDR3 protein is CASSQGTGERAFF. The DNA for the CDR3 is TGTGCCAGCAGTCAAGGGACAGGGGAGAGGGCTTTCTTT.